This TCR beta chain was found in a study of beta chain features in type 1 diabetes. Whole-study results and caveats: All four CD4+ subsets of Type 1 diabetes patients contained TCRB CDR3s that were moderately but significantly shorter.

Each donor gave one heparinised blood draw averaging roughly 100 mL. This clone was seen only a few times. Its antigen is unknown. Trimming pared 6 bases from V and 2 bases from J, leaving 16 bases between. In germline, CDR1 is LNHDA, CDR2 SQIVND (reference sequence). There are 15 residues in the CDR3. Sequencing targeted expressed TCRB transcripts, as all isolated RNA had been reverse transcribed. Profiling relied on immunoSEQ multiplex PCR, and the TCRdb table lists in-frame clones only, not all of them. The table lists more than 110,000 clones, about 7% of them singletons, with approximately 1.5% in the top ten.

This chain uses TRBV19 with TRBJ1-2, with a possible D match to TRBD1 (6 bases). The TCR was taken from a woman aged 25 to 39 in good health. The sequenced material came from central memory CD4+ T cells from blood. CDR3: CASRSVQGRNYGYTF. The CDR3 coding sequence is TGTGCCAGTAGAAGTGTTCAGGGGCGGAACTATGGCTACACCTTC.